This T cell receptor beta chain was found in a study of OX40 agonist ivuxolimab in advanced cancers. At the level of the study: A partial response was reached by three patients: one with hepatocellular carcinoma and two with cutaneous melanoma. General study points: Certain nonresponding patients likewise had low normalized T-cell clonal expansion. Clonal expansion by week 6 occurred in CD4+ and CD8+ blood T cells (at 0.1 to 3.0 mg/kg).

The V gene's germline CDR1 is SGHVS and CDR2 FNYEAQ. The V end lost 6 bases, the J end lost 3 bases, and 20 bases lay between the germline ends. The CDR3 covers 16 residues. As concerns this clone: The antigen remains unidentified.

Some clones are missing from TCRdb's copy, which holds only in-frame ones; the method was immunoSEQ multiplex PCR. Of roughly 30,000 clones listed, around nine tenths were seen once; the top ten hold 30% to 35%. This TCR was sampled from an adult with an advanced solid tumor such as melanoma, head and neck, liver or kidney cancer. The sample consisted of CD4+ or CD8+ T cells sorted from blood, taken in a trial of the OX40 agonist ivuxolimab. This chain links TRBV7-6 with TRBJ1-1, with TRBD1 as a possible D gene (6 bases). The CDR3 DNA reads as TGTGCCAGCAGTCTTTCACTCAGGGGAATGGACACTGAAGCTTTCTTT. This sequence encodes CASSLSLRGMDTEAFF.